This T cell receptor (beta chain) stems from a study of cytomegalovirus exposure and HLA in healthy donors. Produced via immunoSEQ multiplex PCR; TCRdb's table is partial and in-frame only. The sample lists about 140,000 clones; roughly 87% were seen once. Of note for this clone: No antigen is known for it.

Study-wide results and limits: Reportedly, cytomegalovirus status was diagnosed with high sensitivity and specificity. Investigators reported about 160 TCR beta chains as tied to cytomegalovirus. In vitro experiments confirmed that a few CMV-associated chains were specific for CMV antigens. The tendency of first-cohort TCR clusters to co-occur in the roughly 120 validation repertoires was the finding of a later analysis.

The TCR comes from a man in his late teens or twenties in good health and CMV-seropositive. The sequencing input was PBMCs.

This CDR3 reads CASSLDLRSGELFF. Written as DNA, the CDR3 is TGCGCCAGCAGCTTGGACCTGCGGTCCGGGGAGCTGTTTTTT. V usage is TRBV5-1 and J usage is TRBJ2-2; D is ambiguous. There are 14 residues in the CDR3. Per germline, CDR1 SGHRS and CDR2 YFSETQ. Trimming removed 0 bases from V and 6 bases from J, with 9 bases in between. The full variable domain, with the rest looked up from reference TRBV5-1 and TRBJ2-2, is KAGVTQTPRYLIKTRGQQVTLSCSPISGHRSVSWYQQTPGQGLQFLFEYFSETQRNKGNFPGRFSGRQFSNSRSEMNVSTLELGDSALYLCASSLDLRSGELFFGEGSRLTVL.